The T cell receptor beta chain described here comes from a study of shared clonotypes between healthy human individuals. The assay was immunoSEQ multiplex PCR, and TCRdb's table has in-frame clones only and misses some. The sample has some 1.4 million clones, around 97% seen once. Germline V CDR1 and CDR2: LNHDA, SQIVND (reference sequence). The length of the CDR3 is 16 residues. Trimming removed 5 bases at V and 3 bases at J, with 20 bases between. This receptor was identified in a man under 40 in good health. Sequenced input: naive CD4+ T cells sorted from blood. Subset: CD45RA+ positively selected. The chain recombines TRBV19 with TRBJ2-7; D is perhaps TRBD2 (7 bases). CDR3: CASSLGGETSFYEQYF. The CDR3 region has the DNA TGTGCCAGTAGTCTAGGGGGTGAGACTAGCTTCTACGAGCAGTACTTC.